Listed below are T cell receptor beta chains from one sample, sequenced in a study of blood T cells in healthy people across ages. TCRdb used MiXCR to reprocess the 5' RACE reads, holding one entry per CDR3 protein. The top ten hold approximately 14% of the sample, which has about 640,000 distinct CDR3 sequences, about 30% seen once. Sequenced input: blood. All receptors come from a woman of 80 years or more in good health. The conserved cysteine and the conserved F or W are not part of the CDR3 here.

j_call | v_call | cdr3_aa
TRBJ1-6 | TRBV20-1 | SATDRAESYNSPLH
TRBJ2-3 | TRBV7-9 | ASSLAGTNTDTQY
TRBJ2-3 | TRBV27 | ASSLSPGVFADTQY
TRBJ2-5 | TRBV7-9 | ASSMGQGRETQY
TRBJ1-4 | TRBV20-1 | SAATGGHEKLF
TRBJ2-1 | TRBV3-1 | ASSQPPDSNEQF
TRBJ1-1 | TRBV2 | ASHGDRGTEAF
TRBJ2-3 | TRBV9 | ASSLRTGLSTDTQY
TRBJ2-1 | TRBV20-1 | SARGTASYNEQF
TRBJ2-7 | TRBV20-1 | SARPGQGLNEQY
TRBJ2-1 | TRBV6-4 | ASSDSGGGSYNEQF
TRBJ2-7 | TRBV7-2 | ASSLAESPSLYEQY
TRBJ1-5 | TRBV2 | ASGQGEMGNQPQH
TRBJ1-1 | TRBV12-3/TRBV12-4 | ASLLAGGVTEAF
TRBJ2-7 | TRBV3-1 | ASSQMFLAGSYEQY
TRBJ1-5 | TRBV30 | AWSTGANQPQH
TRBJ2-2 | TRBV24-1 | ATSGQSRTGELF
TRBJ2-3 | TRBV6-2/TRBV6-3 | ASSYRDRQPTDTQY
TRBJ1-2 | TRBV5-1 | ASSLGGRENYGYT
TRBJ1-5 | TRBV7-8 | ASSPKGVGNQPQH
TRBJ1-2 | TRBV7-3 | ASSLNWGYGYT
TRBJ1-6 | TRBV27 | ASSLFGLEGPPLH
TRBJ1-6 | TRBV27 | ASSLTPPGPVASPLH
TRBJ2-1 | TRBV7-2 | ASTRPSSNEQF
TRBJ2-1 | TRBV20-1 | SASRGTTSSYNEQF
TRBJ1-4 | TRBV5-1 | ASSLQPNRATNEKLF
TRBJ2-4 | TRBV5-1 | ASSWPGGVNIQY
TRBJ1-4 | TRBV20-1 | SAETRGDEKLF
- | TRBV2 | ASSEALRTGEETQY
TRBJ2-3 | TRBV4-3 | ASSQDLWNSGGSTDTQY
TRBJ2-7 | TRBV20-1 | SAKRRGPSYEQY
TRBJ1-2 | TRBV20-1 | SATQHQRGTYGYT
TRBJ2-3 | TRBV11-2 | ASSPPGQGKSDTQY
TRBJ2-5 | TRBV20-1 | SASSSGNLQETQY
TRBJ2-5 | TRBV28 | ASRERGRETQY
TRBJ2-1 | TRBV20-1 | SASAINNEQF
TRBJ2-7 | TRBV7-9 | ASSLALTGGEQY
TRBJ1-1 | TRBV11-1 | ATAPTGNTEAF
TRBJ2-7 | TRBV6-2/TRBV6-3 | ASRDRLDEQY
TRBJ2-7 | TRBV19 | ASRGTAISYEQY
TRBJ1-3 | TRBV20-1 | SAKPTACSGNTIY
TRBJ2-7 | TRBV6-5 | ASSLGQGVYEQY
TRBJ1-5 | TRBV7-2 | ASSRGQQNQPQH
TRBJ2-5 | TRBV7-2 | ASSLAKGYPETQY
TRBJ1-5 | TRBV20-1 | SARDLEERSNQPQH
TRBJ1-1 | TRBV29-1 | SVEARPGTQRGAF
TRBJ1-5 | TRBV6-5 | ASSYGTGRGAQH
TRBJ2-4 | TRBV28 | TSRNGGVKNIQY
TRBJ1-6 | TRBV30 | AWMEGSNSPLH
TRBJ2-1 | TRBV6-2/TRBV6-3 | ASSFTTSTHNEQF
TRBJ2-7 | TRBV29-1 | SVRLQGYEQY
TRBJ1-2 | TRBV20-1 | SAPPKGTGNGYT
TRBJ2-5 | TRBV4-2 | ASSQDALAGVRETQY
TRBJ1-2 | TRBV20-1 | SARDSDRGHPGYT
TRBJ2-4 | TRBV20-1 | SAVRGGQY
TRBJ2-4 | TRBV25-1 | ASRGSGGSNIQY